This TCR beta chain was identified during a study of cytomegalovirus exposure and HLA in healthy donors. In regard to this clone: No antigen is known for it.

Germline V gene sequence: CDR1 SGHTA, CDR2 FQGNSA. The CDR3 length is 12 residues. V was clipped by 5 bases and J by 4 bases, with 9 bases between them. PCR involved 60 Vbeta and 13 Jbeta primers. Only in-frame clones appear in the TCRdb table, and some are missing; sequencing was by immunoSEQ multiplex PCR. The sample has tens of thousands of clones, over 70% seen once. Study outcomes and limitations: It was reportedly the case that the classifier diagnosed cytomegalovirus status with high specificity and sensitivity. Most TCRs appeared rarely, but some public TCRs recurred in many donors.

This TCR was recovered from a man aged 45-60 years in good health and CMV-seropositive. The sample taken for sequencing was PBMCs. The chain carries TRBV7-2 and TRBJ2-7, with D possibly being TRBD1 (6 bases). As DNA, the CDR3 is TGTGCCAGCAGCAAAACAGGGTACGAGCAGTACTTC. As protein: CASSKTGYEQYF.